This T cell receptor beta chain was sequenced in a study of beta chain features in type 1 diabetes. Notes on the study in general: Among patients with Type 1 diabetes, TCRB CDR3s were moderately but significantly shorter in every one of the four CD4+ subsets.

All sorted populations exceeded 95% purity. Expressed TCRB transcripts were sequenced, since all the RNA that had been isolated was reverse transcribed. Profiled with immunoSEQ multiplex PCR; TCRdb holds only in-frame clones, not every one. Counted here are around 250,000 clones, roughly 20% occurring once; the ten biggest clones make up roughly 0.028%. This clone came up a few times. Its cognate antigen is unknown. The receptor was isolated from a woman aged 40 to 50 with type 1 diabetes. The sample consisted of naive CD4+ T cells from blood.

CDR3 in DNA: TGTGCCTGTATCAGACTAGCGGGTGTATACGAGCAGTACTTC. Protein sequence: CACIRLAGVYEQYF. The rearrangement joins TRBV30 to TRBJ2-7; TRBD2 agrees at 10 bases. With V trimmed by 6 bases and J by 4 bases, 9 bases remained unmatched. Germline CDR1 and CDR2: GTSNPN and SVGIG (reference sequence). This CDR3 has 14 amino acids.